The present TCR beta chain was sequenced within a study of spatial heterogeneity in lung cancer. Study-level points and caveats: Tumoral mutation counts were tracked by counts of expanded intratumoral alpha and beta TCRs.

Trimming at V came to 3 bases and at J to 5 bases, leaving 14 bases not matched to a gene. This CDR3 is 18 amino acids long. CDR1 is SGDLS and CDR2 is YYNGEE in the germline V gene. Noted time point: sample taken at primary tumor resection. Material for sequencing was whole RNA from tumor, nontumor lung or frozen PBMC, left unsorted. TCRdb analysed the 5' RACE reads with MiXCR anew, one entry per CDR3 protein. The data contain more than 15,000 distinct CDR3 sequences, 6.2% of them seen just once; the ten biggest clones take up around 7%. Points on this clonotype: The target antigen is unknown. Lacking the conserved final phenylalanine or tryptophan, this CDR3 likely reflects a read error.

V usage is TRBV9 and J usage is TRBJ2-5; 12 nucleotides align to TRBD1. The material was lung tumor tissue, obtained at surgery. This TCR came from a male donor with early-stage non-small cell lung cancer. Here the CDR3 reads CASSASSGTGGTTETQYY. Here the CDR3 DNA reads TGTGCCAGCAGCGCGTCTTCCGGGACAGGGGGCACGACGGAGACCCAGTACTAC.